This T cell receptor beta chain was identified during a study of cytomegalovirus exposure and HLA in healthy donors. Across the whole study: The approximately 120 validation repertoires used the same platform as the approximately 700 first-cohort repertoires, a later analysis reported. General study findings and limits: According to a subsequent analysis, TCR clusters identified in the first cohort showed a tendency to co-occur across the 100 to 150 validation repertoires. Per published reports, the classifier diagnosed cytomegalovirus status with high specificity and sensitivity. According to the study, roughly 160 TCR beta chains were cytomegalovirus-associated.

Remarks on this clone: Its target is unknown.

The data were produced by immunoSEQ multiplex PCR, yet TCRdb's version contains in-frame clones alone and is incomplete. The sample shows 110,000 or so clones, 88% of them seen only once. The CDR3 runs to 14 residues. The V and J ends lost 6 bases and 1 base, in that order; junction bases with no gene match: 0. Germline V CDR1 and CDR2: MGHDK, SYGVNS. The receptor was isolated from a man between 18 and 29 years old in good health and CMV-seropositive. The chain is built from TRBV25-1 and TRBJ2-2; TRBD2 matches 9 bases. Sequenced input: PBMCs. The CDR3 DNA reads as TGTGCCAGCAGACTAGCGGGGAACACCGGGGAGCTGTTTTTT. It encodes CASRLAGNTGELFF.